One sample yielded the 15 T cell receptor beta chains listed below, sequenced in a study of blood T cells in healthy people across ages. It was with a sample-barcoded 5' primer and a J-beta primer mix that a second PCR of roughly 6 to 11 cycles was run. TCRdb recomputed calls from the 5' RACE reads with MiXCR, one row per CDR3 protein. The sample contains roughly 1,500,000 distinct CDR3 sequences, approximately 38% of which appear only once. The sequencing input was blood. The receptors originated from a woman in her late teens or twenties in good health.

This clonotype was seen a handful of times. The chain combines TRBV7-2 with TRBJ1-1; D uncertain. Germline V gives CDR1 SGHTA, CDR2 FQGNSA. Trimming left V 5 bases short and J 1 base short, with 11 bases between. The CDR3 is 14 amino acids. CDR3 DNA: TGTGCCAGCAGCGCAGACGGATGGAACACTGAAGCTTTCTTT. Its protein product is CASSADGWNTEAFF.

This clonotype was seen more than once but under ten times. The chain recombines TRBV28 with TRBJ2-5, with D maybe TRBD1 (7 bases). Gene TRBJ2-7 matches the end of the DNA better, so the J call may be wrong. This CDR3 has 15 amino acids. Germline V lookup: CDR1 MDHEN, CDR2 SYDVKM. DNA for the CDR3: TGTGCCAGCAGTTCCCAGGGGGGAACTGAGTACGAGCAGTACTTC. Translated, it gives CASSSQGGTEYEQYF.

The V and J genes are TRBV9 and TRBJ2-5, with D perhaps matching TRBD1 or TRBD2 (5 bases each). The V and J ends lost 0 bases and 1 base respectively, with 19 bases between them. This CDR3 is built from 18 residues. The germline V gene encodes CDR1 SGDLS and CDR2 YYNGEE. CDR3 nucleotide sequence: TGTGCCAGCAGCGTAGTGAGGGGTTGGGCCAGGGTCCAAGAGACCCAGTACTTC. Encoded protein: CASSVVRGWARVQETQYF.

The J gene is TRBJ2-1, the V gene TRBV6-1; 8 bases line up with TRBD2. Germline CDR1 is MNHNS and CDR2 is SASEGT. The CDR3 length is 15 residues. With V trimmed by 4 bases and J by 7 bases, 9 bases remained unmatched. The CDR3 reads CASSGSGEAGNEQFF. CDR3 in DNA: TGTGCCAGCAGTGGTAGCGGGGAGGCAGGGAATGAGCAGTTCTTC.

CDR3 DNA: TGTGCCATCAGGACTAGCCGGGGGGACACCGGGGAGCTGTTTTTT. It specifies CAIRTSRGDTGELFF. The chain couples TRBV10-3 to TRBJ2-2, with 7 positions matching TRBD2. The V gene end was trimmed by 6 bases and the J gene end by 3 bases; junction bases not matched to a gene: 7. This CDR3 has 15 residues. Germline V lookup: CDR1 ENHRY, CDR2 SYGVKD.

This chain links TRBV9 with TRBJ2-6, with TRBD2 matching over 13 bases. The V and J ends lost 4 bases and 0 bases, in that order; junction bases with no gene match: 10. CDR3 size: 20 residues. The germline gives CDR1 SGDLS, CDR2 YYNGEE. The CDR3 reads CASSSSGTSGDDSGANVLTF. CDR3 DNA: TGTGCCAGCAGCAGTTCCGGGACTAGCGGGGACGACTCTGGGGCCAACGTCCTGACTTTC.

The table lists this clonotype with a few counts. The CDR3 loop reads CSATTTREQFF. The CDR3 bases are TGCAGTGCTACAACTACGCGTGAGCAGTTCTTC. V gene TRBV20-1 combines with J gene TRBJ2-1; no clear D gene. V lost 4 bases, J lost 9 bases, and 10 bases lay in between. This CDR3 has 11 residues. Per the germline V gene, CDR1 is DFQATT and CDR2 is SNEGSKA (reference sequence).

In its sample, this clonotype was seen a few times. The chain employs TRBV5-5 and TRBJ2-3; tentative D call: TRBD1 (6 bases). This CDR3 comprises 14 residues. Per germline, CDR1 SGHKS and CDR2 YYEKEE (reference sequence). V was pared by 2 bases and J by 4 bases, with 11 bases between. In nucleotides, the CDR3 is TGTGCCAGCAGCTTCTTTCAGGGGTCAGATACGCAGTATTTT. Translated: CASSFFQGSDTQYF.

On this clonotype: An end of the junction differs from the germline gene, which may be a read error. The chain couples TRBV5-5 to TRBJ1-2, with D possibly being TRBD1 (5 bases). The V gene's germline CDR1 is SGHKS and CDR2 YYEKEE (reference sequence). The CDR3 spans 15 residues. The CDR3 reads CANSLVGGIDYGYTF. The CDR3 DNA sequence: TGTGCCAACAGCTTGGTTGGGGGGATCGACTATGGCTACACCTTC.

This clonotype was counted many times. The chain carries TRBV6-5 and TRBJ2-1, with D maybe TRBD2 (5 bases). This CDR3 contains 11 residues. V lost 4 bases and J lost 10, with 8 bases in between. Germline CDR1 and CDR2: MNHEY and SVGAGI. CDR3 residues: CASSSKREQFF. For the CDR3, the DNA is TGTGCCAGCAGTTCCAAGCGGGAGCAGTTCTTC.

The chain joins TRBV20-1 to TRBJ2-3; the D gene is possibly TRBD2 (6 bases). This CDR3 comprises 15 residues. The germline CDR1 and CDR2 sequences are DFQATT and SNEGSKA (reference sequence). Between the trimmed V and J ends, which lost 1 base and 2 bases, there was a span of 13 bases. The CDR3 sequence is CSARVPGRDTDTQYF. The CDR3 nucleotides read TGCAGTGCTAGAGTCCCGGGGCGGGACACAGATACGCAGTATTTT.

The chain carries TRBV2 and TRBJ2-1, with 9 positions matching TRBD2. Unmatched junction bases numbered 12, after V lost 6 bases and J lost 0 bases. In germline, CDR1 is SNHLY, CDR2 FYNNEI. The CDR3 length is 18 residues. The CDR3 loop is CASRGLAGVASSYNEQFF. In DNA, the CDR3 is TGTGCCAGCAGGGGTTTAGCGGGAGTGGCGAGCTCCTACAATGAGCAGTTCTTC. Based on the CDR3 plus reference TRBV2 and TRBJ2-1, the full variable domain is EPEVTQTPSHQVTQMGQEVILRCVPISNHLYFYWYRQILGQKVEFLVSFYNNEISEKSEIFDDQFSVERPDGSNFTLKIRSTKLEDSAMYFCASRGLAGVASSYNEQFFGPGTRLTVL.

In nucleotides, the CDR3 is TGCGCCAGCAAGTTAGCGATTCCCGCCTACGAGCAGTACTTC. Its translation: CASKLAIPAYEQYF. The V gene is TRBV4-1, the J gene TRBJ2-4; TRBD2 might be the D (5 bases). The tail of the sequence fits TRBJ2-7 better, so the J call may be wrong. Germline V gene sequence: CDR1 MGHRA, CDR2 YSYEKL. This CDR3 spans 14 amino acids.

There are a few counts of this clonotype. The chain is built from TRBV5-4 and TRBJ2-3; 11 bases are a match to TRBD2. Germline V gene data show CDR1 as SGHNT and CDR2 as YYREEE (reference sequence). With V trimmed by 7 bases and J by 0 bases, 7 bases remained unmatched. CDR3 size: 16 residues. CDR3 bases: TGTGCCAGCGGTCCTAGCGGGGGGACGAGCACAGATACGCAGTATTTT. Amino acid sequence: CASGPSGGTSTDTQYF.

This chain uses TRBV20-1 with TRBJ2-3; 7 bases are a match to TRBD2. The J segment lost 6 bases and the V segment lost 3 bases, leaving 3 bases of the junction unmatched. The CDR3 length is 12 residues. Per germline, CDR1 DFQATT and CDR2 SNEGSKA (reference sequence). The CDR3 loop reads CSARGGSDTQYF. As DNA, the CDR3 is TGCAGTGCTAGGGGAGGGAGCGATACGCAGTATTTT.